The T cell receptor beta chain under discussion was sequenced for a study of blood T cells in healthy people across ages. The CDR3 is made up of 14 amino acids. With V trimmed by 6 bases and J by 0 bases, 5 bases remained unmatched. Next came a second PCR, run for about 6 to 11 cycles, which used a sample-barcoded 5' primer along with a J-beta primer mix. TCRdb re-called the 5' RACE reads through MiXCR, storing one row per CDR3 protein. The data show fewer than 800,000 distinct CDR3 sequences, with about 52% seen just once and roughly 30% held by the top ten. Sequenced material: blood. The TCR sequence derives from a woman aged 60 to 75 in good health. V usage is TRBV12-3 or TRBV12-4 and J usage is TRBJ2-7; 7 bases map to TRBD2. The CDR3 spells CASRLAESSYEQYF. The CDR3 nucleotides read TGTGCCAGCAGGCTAGCGGAGAGCTCCTACGAGCAGTACTTC.